These 18 T cell receptor beta chains came from one sample sequenced in a study of blood T cell repertoires in COVID-19. Assay: immunoSEQ multiplex PCR; the TCRdb copy retains only in-frame clones and omits some. The table shows tens of thousands of clones, with around 87% occurring only once. The sample consisted of PBMCs or T cells enriched from blood (not recorded which). These TCRs come from a woman in her fifties or sixties who had recovered from COVID-19.

V usage is TRBV5-6 and J usage is TRBJ2-7; perhaps TRBD1 as D (5 bases). The CDR3 is made up of 16 amino acids. The V end lost 0 bases, the J end lost 7 bases, and 20 bases lay between the germline ends. Germline lookup yields CDR1 SGHDT and CDR2 YYEEEE. This CDR3 reads CASSLEVTDLWKEQYF. In nucleotides, the CDR3 is TGTGCCAGCAGCTTGGAGGTGACAGACCTCTGGAAGGAGCAGTACTTC.

The gene calls are TRBV4-3 and TRBJ1-5; tentative D call: TRBD1 (6 bases). The length of the CDR3 is 14 residues. The V gene's germline CDR1 is LGHNA and CDR2 YSLEER. Trimming left V 0 bases short and J 6 bases short, with 9 bases between. CDR3 coding DNA: TGCGCCAGCAGCCAAGAGCAGGGGCCTCAGCCCCAGCATTTT. Protein sequence: CASSQEQGPQPQHF.

This chain links TRBV5-4 with TRBJ1-5; D is uncertain. The V gene lost 4 bases and the J gene lost 5 bases, with 10 bases spanning the gap. Germline V gene lookup returns CDR1 SGHNT and CDR2 YYREEE (reference sequence). CDR3 length: 13 amino acids. CDR3 protein: CASSADWDQPQHF. The DNA of the CDR3 is TGTGCCAGCAGCGCGGACTGGGATCAGCCCCAGCATTTT.

This chain connects TRBV29-1 to TRBJ1-2, with D possibly matching TRBD1 (6 bases). CDR1 is SQVTM, CDR2 ANQGSEA, per germline. This CDR3 region has 15 residues. Trimming left V 6 bases short and J 2 bases short, with 19 bases between. CDR3 loop: CSVPKQGSPNYGYTF. The CDR3 nucleotides read TGCAGCGTCCCGAAACAGGGTAGCCCCAACTATGGCTACACCTTC.

V and J are TRBV5-6 and TRBJ2-2; TRBD1 might be the D (6 bases). V dropped 0 bases and J dropped 1 base, with 10 bases sitting between them. CDR1 and CDR2 (germline): SGHDT, YYEEEE. The CDR3 contains 16 residues. CDR3 sequence (DNA): TGTGCCAGCAGCTTGGATGTCAGGGGGAACACCGGGGAGCTGTTTTTT. It specifies CASSLDVRGNTGELFF.

V is TRBV7-3 and J is TRBJ2-2, with TRBD1 identical over 7 bases. With V trimmed by 5 bases and J by 5 bases, 8 bases remained unmatched. The germline V gene has CDR1 SGHTA and CDR2 FQGTGA. The CDR3 runs 15 residues. The CDR3 DNA reads TGTGCCAGCAGCCCTCGGACAGGTTGGACCGGGGAGCTGTTTTTT. Its protein is CASSPRTGWTGELFF. The entire variable domain, with the rest obtained from reference TRBV7-3 and TRBJ2-2, is as follows: GAGVSQTPSNKVTEKGKYVELRCDPISGHTALYWYRQSLGQGPEFLIYFQGTGAADDSGLPNDRFFAVRPEGSVSTLKIQRTERGDSAVYLCASSPRTGWTGELFFGEGSRLTVL.

CDR3: CATRTRSYEQYF. The CDR3 DNA is TGTGCCACCCGGACACGATCCTACGAGCAGTACTTC. The chain employs TRBV6-5 and TRBJ2-7, with TRBD1 as a possible D gene (5 bases). Germline loops: CDR1 MNHEY, CDR2 SVGAGI. Trimming removed 10 bases from V and 1 base from J, with 11 bases in between. This CDR3 region has 12 residues.

The chain couples TRBV2 to TRBJ1-1; D uncertain. The CDR3 has 15 amino acids. V was pared by 5 bases and J by 0 bases, with 13 bases between. Per the germline V gene, CDR1 is SNHLY and CDR2 is FYNNEI. The CDR3 bases are TGTGCCAGCAGTCCCCAATCGAGCATGAACACTGAAGCTTTCTTT. The encoded protein is CASSPQSSMNTEAFF.

CDR3: CASDVGQVNSPLHF. CDR3 bases: TGTGCCAGCGATGTGGGACAGGTCAATTCACCCCTCCACTTT. V is TRBV2 and J is TRBJ1-6; 8 nucleotides match TRBD1. CDR3 length equals 14 residues. Germline CDR1 is SNHLY and CDR2 is FYNNEI. Losses at the gene ends were 8 bases for V and 7 bases for J; bases not matched to a gene: 7.

V gene TRBV5-1 combines with J gene TRBJ2-5; TRBD2 matches 7 bases. Germline V CDR1 and CDR2: SGHRS, YFSETQ. The CDR3 covers 16 residues. Trimming took 0 bases from V and 1 from J; bases not matched to a gene: 6. Here the CDR3 DNA reads TGCGCCAGCAGCTTGGGGAGCGGGGTTCTCCAAGAGACCCAGTACTTC. Its protein is CASSLGSGVLQETQYF. Combining the CDR3 with reference TRBV5-1 and TRBJ2-5 gives the whole variable domain KAGVTQTPRYLIKTRGQQVTLSCSPISGHRSVSWYQQTPGQGLQFLFEYFSETQRNKGNFPGRFSGRQFSNSRSEMNVSTLELGDSALYLCASSLGSGVLQETQYFGPGTRLLVL.

V is TRBV19 and J is TRBJ1-3; D is uncertain. The CDR3 has 14 amino acids. V lost 3 bases and J lost 0, with 6 bases in between. Germline V gene data show CDR1 as LNHDA and CDR2 as SQIVND (reference sequence). The CDR3 DNA follows: TGTGCCAGTAGTATCGAGGACTCTGGAAACACCATATATTTT. Its translation is CASSIEDSGNTIYF.

This chain links TRBV19 with TRBJ1-5; 9 nucleotides line up with TRBD1. Germline V CDR1 and CDR2: LNHDA, SQIVND (reference sequence). There are 18 residues in the CDR3. V lost 6 bases to trimming and J lost 6 bases; unmatched junction nucleotides: 18. As DNA, the CDR3 is TGTGCCAGTAGCTTGGGACAGGGCGGATTCGGTATAGGTCAGCCCCAGCATTTT. Its translation: CASSLGQGGFGIGQPQHF.

A word on this clone: Other DNA sequences from this sample encode an identical CDR3 as well. J is TRBJ1-4 and V is TRBV18; 9 nucleotides line up with TRBD1. The trim removed 3 bases at V and 4 bases at J, leaving 0 bases unmatched. Germline CDR1 is KGHSH and CDR2 is LQKENI. CDR3 length: 14 residues. CDR3 nucleotide sequence: TGTGCCAGCTCACCGGGACAGGGTAATGAAAAACTGTTTTTT. It yields the protein CASSPGQGNEKLFF.

The chain is built from TRBV7-2 and TRBJ2-5; a weak D match, TRBD1 (6 bases). Germline V gene lookup returns CDR1 SGHTA and CDR2 FQGNSA. The CDR3 has 14 amino acids. The V gene lost 6 bases and the J gene lost 2 bases, with 13 bases spanning the gap. CDR3 residues: CASSPDRWQETQYF. The CDR3 region has the DNA TGTGCCAGCAGTCCAGACAGGTGGCAAGAGACCCAGTACTTC.

V gene TRBV11-2 combines with J gene TRBJ2-7; a weak D match, TRBD2 (5 bases). The V gene lost 0 bases and the J gene lost 0 bases, with 9 bases spanning the gap. The CDR3 consists of 15 residues. In germline, CDR1 is SGHAT, CDR2 FQNNGV. The CDR3 sequence: CASSLERADSYEQYF. The CDR3 DNA is TGTGCCAGCAGCTTAGAGAGAGCGGACTCCTACGAGCAGTACTTC.

This clone was seen a handful of times. The chain employs TRBV28 and TRBJ2-3, with TRBD2 matching 8 bases. CDR1 MDHEN and CDR2 SYDVKM come from the germline V gene. The CDR3 runs 16 residues. V lost 8 bases to trimming and J lost 1 base; unmatched junction nucleotides: 11. CDR3 nucleotide sequence: TGTGCCAGCCCGCCCCCGGGAGCGGGGGGCACAGATACGCAGTATTTT. Translated, it gives CASPPPGAGGTDTQYF.

The rearrangement uses TRBV19 and TRBJ2-4, with 10 bases matching TRBD2. The CDR3 extends over 15 amino acids. Looked up from germline, CDR1 is LNHDA and CDR2 is SQIVND (reference sequence). The V segment lost 3 bases and the J segment 8 bases; nucleotides outside the gene matches: 7. The CDR3: CASSILAGVRDIQYF. CDR3 bases: TGTGCCAGTAGTATCCTAGCGGGAGTGAGAGACATTCAGTACTTC.

The gene calls are TRBV28 and TRBJ2-3, with 8 bases that match TRBD2. Germline CDR1 MDHEN, CDR2 SYDVKM. V shed 3 bases and J 4 bases; nucleotides not matched to a gene: 15. The CDR3 runs to 18 residues. This CDR3 is CASSLGVVSGSLADTQYF. CDR3 bases: TGTGCCAGCAGTTTGGGCGTAGTGAGCGGGAGTCTGGCAGATACGCAGTATTTT.